This T cell receptor (beta chain) was captured in a study of identical twins. The CDR3 covers 15 residues. The germline V gene has CDR1 DFQATT and CDR2 SNEGSKA (reference sequence). The V gene end was trimmed by 2 bases and the J gene end by 0 bases; junction bases not matched to a gene: 6. MiXCR was run by TCRdb on the 5' RACE reads, yielding one entry per CDR3 protein. This table holds 500,000 to 550,000 distinct CDR3 sequences, 20% to 25% found once. Regarding the study as a whole: Abundant beta clonotypes from cord blood had fewer insertions, unlike memory repertoires, which showed none. Compared with models, monozygotic twins showed more out-of-frame TCR alpha sharing. Zero-insertion findings could be partly confounded by invariant cells (MAIT and iNKT cells). Twins shared out-of-frame alpha sequences with excess low generation probability.

On this clonotype itself: What it recognizes is unknown.

These records were also assigned to another study, of yellow fever vaccine responses in identical twins.

The genes are TRBV20-1 and TRBJ2-7; 8 bases map to TRBD2. This receptor was obtained from a woman between 18 and 29 years old in good health. Sequences were obtained from CD4+ T cells sorted from blood. CDR3 amino acids: CSARPTAGDSYEQYF. The CDR3 DNA reads as TGCAGTGCTAGACCCACAGCGGGAGACTCCTACGAGCAGTACTTC.